This T cell receptor (beta chain) originates from a study of blood T cell repertoires in COVID-19. Original analysis: The authors estimated nucleated cell counts from reference gene primer amplification. TCRdb keeps only in-frame clones here, not all; method: immunoSEQ multiplex PCR. The V and J calls and the clone size are those of that table, but D and trimming were determined from the DNA. The sample contains 150,000 to 200,000 clones, 74% of which appear only once. Germline V gene data show CDR1 as LNHDA and CDR2 as SQIVND (reference sequence). This CDR3 has 12 residues. Losses at the gene ends were 4 bases for V and 12 bases for J; bases not matched to a gene: 4.

The receptor was derived from a woman aged 80 or over with acute or convalescent COVID-19. The sequenced sample consisted of peripheral blood. The rearrangement uses TRBV19 and TRBJ1-4; 8 bases map to TRBD1. Here the CDR3 DNA reads TGTGCCAGTAGTACCCCGACAGGGGAACTGTTTTTT. Amino acid sequence: CASSTPTGELFF.